A single sample is the source of the 26 T cell receptor beta chains below, sequenced in a study of blood T cell repertoires in COVID-19. Sequencing used immunoSEQ multiplex PCR; TCRdb keeps in-frame clones, though not all of them. The repertoire has 200,000 to 250,000 clones, around 83% of them found once; the top ten carry 10%. The material sequenced was peripheral blood. The receptors derive from a woman between 45 and 65 years old with COVID-19, enrolled during active disease.

The CDR3 region has the DNA TGCGCCAGCAGCTTTTTCGAAAGCGGGACACGATACAATGAGCAGTTCTTC. Translation gives CASSFFESGTRYNEQFF. The V and J genes are TRBV5-1 and TRBJ2-1, with D perhaps TRBD2 (7 bases). Germline CDR1 and CDR2: SGHRS and YFSETQ. The length of the CDR3 is 17 residues. Trimming took off 2 bases at V and 4 bases at J, with 19 bases between the two ends.

This clone is a singleton in its sample. The rearrangement links TRBV5-4 to TRBJ1-2; D remains unclear. The CDR3 sequence is 15 residues long. Trimming cost V 0 bases and J 2 bases, with 11 bases left between them. Germline V gene data show CDR1 as SGHNT and CDR2 as YYREEE (reference sequence). Here the CDR3 reads CASSLGSFGNYGYTF. CDR3 coding DNA: TGTGCCAGCAGCTTGGGGAGCTTCGGAAACTATGGCTACACCTTC.

This clone was detected only once. This sequence joins TRBV2 and TRBJ2-3, with no clear D. The V end lost 3 bases, the J end lost 5 bases, and 3 bases lay between the germline ends. The germline V gene has CDR1 SNHLY and CDR2 FYNNEI. CDR3 length: 11 amino acids. In nucleotides, the CDR3 is TGTGCCAGCAGTGATCTAGATACGCAGTATTTT. It encodes CASSDLDTQYF.

The chain carries TRBV7-6 and TRBJ2-3, with TRBD2 identical over 12 bases. Germline V gene data show CDR1 as SGHVS and CDR2 as FNYEAQ. The J segment lost 0 bases and the V segment lost 2 bases, leaving 6 bases of the junction unmatched. This CDR3 is built from 18 residues. CDR3 amino acids: CASSLLLAGGASTDTQYF. CDR3 DNA: TGTGCCAGCAGCTTACTCCTAGCGGGGGGGGCTAGCACAGATACGCAGTATTTT. Based on the CDR3 plus reference TRBV7-6 and TRBJ2-3, the full variable domain is GAGVSQSPRYKVTKRGQDVALRCDPISGHVSLYWYRQALGQGPEFLTYFNYEAQQDKSGLPNDRFSAERPEGSISTLTIQRTEQRDSAMYRCASSLLLAGGASTDTQYFGPGTRLTVL.

The chain carries TRBV13 and TRBJ2-7; 8 bases are a match to TRBD1. Trimming removed 5 bases from V and 5 bases from J; junction bases left unmatched: 11. The CDR3 spans 15 residues. Germline V gene lookup returns CDR1 PRHDT and CDR2 FYEKMQ (reference sequence). DNA for the CDR3: TGTGCCAGCAGCCCTACCCGACAGGGGACGAACGAGCAGTACGTC. Its protein product is CASSPTRQGTNEQYV.

This clone turned up a few times. The chain combines TRBV30 with TRBJ1-5; TRBD1 agrees at 9 bases. The CDR3 contains 19 residues. Trimming removed 3 bases from V and 2 bases from J; junction bases left unmatched: 17. Germline V lookup: CDR1 GTSNPN, CDR2 SVGIG (reference sequence). The CDR3, as DNA: TGTGCCTGGAGCCCCCCCGGGACAGGGTCTCAAAACCGCAATCAGCCCCAGCATTTT. The encoded protein is CAWSPPGTGSQNRNQPQHF. The full variable domain, in which reference TRBV30 and TRBJ1-5 provide the parts outside the CDR3, is SQTIHQWPATLVQPVGSPLSLECTVEGTSNPNLYWYRQAAGRGLQLLFYSVGIGQISSEVPQNLSASRPQDRQFILSSKKLLLSDSGFYLCAWSPPGTGSQNRNQPQHFGDGTRLSIL.

V usage is TRBV27 and J usage is TRBJ2-7; tentatively, D is TRBD1 (6 bases). Germline V lookup: CDR1 MNHEY, CDR2 SMNVEV (reference sequence). Trimming pared 4 bases from V and 3 bases from J, leaving 10 bases between. The CDR3 is 13 amino acids. The CDR3 DNA reads as TGTGCCAGCAGTTACGGACAGAACTACGAGCAGTACTTC. Amino acids: CASSYGQNYEQYF.

This clone was detected a few times. The chain links TRBV27 to TRBJ2-2, with D perhaps matching TRBD1 (5 bases). The CDR3 is 13 amino acids. The germline V and J ends were trimmed by 0 bases and 8 bases, with 7 bases remaining between them. Germline CDR1 MNHEY, CDR2 SMNVEV (reference sequence). The CDR3 DNA sequence: TGTGCCAGCAGTTTATCGAGGACAGGGGAGCTGTTTTTT. Translation: CASSLSRTGELFF.

V is TRBV6-1 and J is TRBJ2-7; tentatively, D is TRBD2 (5 bases). The V and J ends lost 0 bases and 2 bases respectively, with 11 bases between them. This CDR3 spans 15 amino acids. CDR1 is MNHNS, CDR2 SASEGT, per germline. In DNA form, the CDR3 reads TGTGCCAGCAGTGAAGCGTCGGGATCCCCCTACGAGCAGTACTTC. It translates to CASSEASGSPYEQYF.

The chain carries TRBV19 and TRBJ2-2, with TRBD1 matching over 9 bases. The CDR3 length is 16 residues. Losses at the gene ends were 7 bases for V and 5 bases for J; bases not matched to a gene: 11. Germline V gene lookup returns CDR1 LNHDA and CDR2 SQIVND (reference sequence). The CDR3 here is CASKIGRDRGTGELFF. The CDR3 coding sequence is TGTGCCAGTAAAATAGGCCGAGACAGGGGGACCGGGGAGCTGTTTTTT.

The chain couples TRBV11-2 to TRBJ1-2; D is unresolved. CDR1 and CDR2 from the germline V gene are SGHAT and FQNNGV. The CDR3 spans 11 residues. V was trimmed by 7 bases and J by 8 bases, leaving 11 bases between them. The CDR3 region has the DNA TGTGCCAGCACCGCCTACGAAGGCTACACCTTC. This encodes CASTAYEGYTF.

The chain employs TRBV5-4 and TRBJ2-2; 10 positions match TRBD2. Germline V CDR1 and CDR2: SGHNT, YYREEE (reference sequence). This CDR3 contains 17 residues. V lost 4 bases and J lost 3; bases outside the gene matches: 9. The CDR3 nucleotides read TGTGCCAGCAGCGGGCCCCCACTAGCGGGGTACACCGGGGAGCTGTTTTTT. Encoded protein: CASSGPPLAGYTGELFF. The full variable domain, its missing parts supplied by reference TRBV5-4 and TRBJ2-2, is ETGVTQSPTHLIKTRGQQVTLRCSSQSGHNTVSWYQQALGQGPQFIFQYYREEENGRGNFPPRFSGLQFPNYSSELNVNALELDDSALYLCASSGPPLAGYTGELFFGEGSRLTVL.

The rearrangement uses TRBV2 and TRBJ1-2; the match to TRBD1 covers 7 bases. The CDR3 totals 15 residues. Per germline, CDR1 SNHLY and CDR2 FYNNEI. V shed 6 bases and J 0 bases; nucleotides not matched to a gene: 7. In nucleotides, the CDR3 is TGTGCCAGCAGGGGACAGACACCAGCTAACTATGGCTACACCTTC. Amino acid sequence: CASRGQTPANYGYTF.

The chain links TRBV6-4 to TRBJ2-3, with 7 nucleotides matching TRBD1. V was pared by 11 bases and J by 3 bases, with 14 bases of the junction left unmatched. The CDR3 covers 15 residues. The germline gives CDR1 MRHNA, CDR2 SNTAGT. The CDR3 coding sequence is TGTGCCTCCTCCGAGGGGGCGACGGAAACAGATACGCAGTATTTT. Residues: CASSEGATETDTQYF.

V usage is TRBV29-1 and J usage is TRBJ2-5, with a possible D match to TRBD1 (6 bases). Germline V gene lookup returns CDR1 SQVTM and CDR2 ANQGSEA. V shed 4 bases and J shed 3 bases, with 15 bases lying between them. This CDR3 has 14 residues. The chain's CDR3 is CSVGGRGGEETQYF. The CDR3 region has the DNA TGCAGCGTTGGGGGGCGAGGCGGAGAAGAGACCCAGTACTTC.

V and J are TRBV7-9 and TRBJ1-2, with 10 bases that match TRBD1. Trimming cost V 5 bases and J 8 bases; bases outside gene matches: 11. In germline, CDR1 is SEHNR, CDR2 FQNEAQ (reference sequence). The CDR3 totals 15 residues. The CDR3 region has the DNA TGTGCCAGCAGCCCAAGCCGGGACAGGGGTCACGGCTACACCTTC. Translated: CASSPSRDRGHGYTF.

This clone appeared many times. V usage is TRBV18 and J usage is TRBJ1-5; 7 nucleotides agree with TRBD1. This CDR3 contains 14 residues. V lost 6 bases, J lost 4 bases, and 6 bases stayed unmatched. CDR1 and CDR2 (germline): KGHSH, LQKENI. DNA of the CDR3: TGTGCCAGCTCGAGGACAGGCAGGAATCAGCCCCAGCATTTT. Residues: CASSRTGRNQPQHF.

The chain joins TRBV10-2 to TRBJ2-1, with a possible D match to TRBD2 (5 bases). The germline V gene encodes CDR1 WSHSY and CDR2 SAAADI. This CDR3 is 16 amino acids long. With 4 bases removed from V and 5 bases from J, the gap between germline ends came to 18 bases. The CDR3 DNA reads as TGCGCCAGCAGTGGGTCCGCGAGGGCGTTCAACAATGAGCAGTTCTTC. It codes for CASSGSARAFNNEQFF.

This chain connects TRBV28 to TRBJ2-2; D perhaps matches TRBD1 (6 bases). CDR1 is MDHEN, CDR2 SYDVKM, per germline. This CDR3 region has 15 residues. The germline V and J ends were trimmed by 2 bases and 1 base, with 8 bases remaining between them. The CDR3 nucleotides read TGTGCCAGCAGTTTAGGGACACTGAACACCGGGGAGCTGTTTTTT. It translates to CASSLGTLNTGELFF. Based on the CDR3 plus reference TRBV28 and TRBJ2-2, the full variable domain is DVKVTQSSRYLVKRTGEKVFLECVQDMDHENMFWYRQDPGLGLRLIYFSYDVKMKEKGDIPEGYSVSREKKERFSLILESASTNQTSMYLCASSLGTLNTGELFFGEGSRLTVL.

This chain links TRBV6-6 with TRBJ1-1, with 10 bases that match TRBD1. The germline CDR1 and CDR2 sequences are MNHNY and SVGAGI (reference sequence). This CDR3 region has 14 residues. The junction had 8 bases not matched to a gene; V was cut back by 8 bases and J by 5 bases. In DNA, the CDR3 is TGTGCCAGCTCCCCGGGACAGGGGAATACTGAAGCTTTCTTT. Protein: CASSPGQGNTEAFF.

This chain uses TRBV18 with TRBJ1-1; maybe TRBD1 (5 bases). V lost 6 bases, J lost 1 base, and 18 bases lay in between. The CDR3 consists of 16 residues. Germline CDR1 KGHSH, CDR2 LQKENI. DNA of the CDR3: TGTGCCAGCTCCCCTCAACGGGGGGTCACGAACACTGAAGCTTTCTTT. It translates to CASSPQRGVTNTEAFF. The variable domain in full, with the rest retrieved from reference TRBV18 and TRBJ1-1, is NAGVMQNPRHLVRRRGQEARLRCSPMKGHSHVYWYRQLPEEGLKFMVYLQKENIIDESGMPKERFSAEFPKEGPSILRIQQVVRGDSAAYFCASSPQRGVTNTEAFFGQGTRLTVV.

The chain combines TRBV19 with TRBJ1-6; 7 nucleotides align to TRBD1. This CDR3 has 15 residues. J was trimmed by 11 bases and V by 2 bases; bases with no gene match: 9. Per the germline V gene, CDR1 is LNHDA and CDR2 is SQIVND (reference sequence). The chain's CDR3 is CASSITTGYLTPLHF. CDR3 coding DNA: TGTGCCAGTAGTATAACGACAGGGTATCTTACACCCCTCCACTTT.

The chain uses TRBV7-2 and TRBJ2-2; D might be TRBD2 (5 bases). V lost 6 bases and J 1 base, leaving 9 bases between the germline ends. Per the germline V gene, CDR1 is SGHTA and CDR2 is FQGNSA. The CDR3 has 14 residues. CDR3 nucleotide sequence: TGTGCCAGCAGGTACGGGGTGAACACCGGGGAGCTGTTTTTT. Its protein is CASRYGVNTGELFF.

This sequence joins TRBV12-3 or TRBV12-4 and TRBJ1-2, with 9 bases that match TRBD1. The CDR3 consists of 13 residues. Losses at the gene ends were 1 base for V and 6 bases for J; bases not matched to a gene: 0. CDR3 DNA sequence: TGTGCCAGCAGTTTAGACAGGGGGCATGGCTACACCTTC. This gives the protein CASSLDRGHGYTF.

This sequence joins TRBV6-6 and TRBJ1-1; TRBD1 agrees at 8 bases. Germline V gene sequence: CDR1 MNHNY, CDR2 SVGAGI (reference sequence). This CDR3 spans 16 amino acids. V shed 10 bases and J 3 bases; nucleotides not matched to a gene: 16. The CDR3, as DNA: TGTGCCACCTTTCTCAGGGGGCGTGGGGGGGACACTGAAGCTTTCTTT. Translation gives CATFLRGRGGDTEAFF.

The chain has TRBV18 and TRBJ1-5; 8 positions agree with TRBD1. The length of the CDR3 is 13 residues. Germline assignment: CDR1 KGHSH and CDR2 LQKENI. V trimming: 6 bases; J trimming: 5 bases; junction bases outside the gene matches: 3. This CDR3 is CASSLDRDQPQHF. The CDR3 DNA sequence: TGTGCCAGCTCCCTGGACAGGGATCAGCCCCAGCATTTT.